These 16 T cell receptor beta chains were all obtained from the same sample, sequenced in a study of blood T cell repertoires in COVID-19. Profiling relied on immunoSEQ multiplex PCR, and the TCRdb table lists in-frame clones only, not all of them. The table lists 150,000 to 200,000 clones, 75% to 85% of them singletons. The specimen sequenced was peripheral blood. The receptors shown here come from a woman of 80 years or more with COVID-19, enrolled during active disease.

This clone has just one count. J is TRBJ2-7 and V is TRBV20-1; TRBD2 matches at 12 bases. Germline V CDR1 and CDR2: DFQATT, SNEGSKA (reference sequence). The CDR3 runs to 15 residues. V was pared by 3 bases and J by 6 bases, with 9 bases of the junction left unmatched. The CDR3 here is CSASKASGRAGEQYF. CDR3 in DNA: TGCAGTGCTAGTAAAGCTAGCGGGAGGGCCGGCGAGCAGTACTTC.

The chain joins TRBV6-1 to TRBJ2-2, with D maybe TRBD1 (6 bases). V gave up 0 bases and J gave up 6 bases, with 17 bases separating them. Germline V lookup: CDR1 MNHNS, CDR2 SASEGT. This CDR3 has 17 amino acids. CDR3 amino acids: CASSEAGTRALPGELFF. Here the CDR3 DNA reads TGTGCCAGCAGTGAAGCTGGGACACGGGCCCTCCCCGGGGAGCTGTTTTTT.

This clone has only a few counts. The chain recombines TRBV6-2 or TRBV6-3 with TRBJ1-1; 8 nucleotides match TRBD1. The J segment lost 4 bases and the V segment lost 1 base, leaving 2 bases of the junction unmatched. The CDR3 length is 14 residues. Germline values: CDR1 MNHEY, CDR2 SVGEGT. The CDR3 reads CASSYYGQGTEAFF. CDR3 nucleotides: TGTGCCAGCAGTTACTATGGACAGGGCACTGAAGCTTTCTTT.

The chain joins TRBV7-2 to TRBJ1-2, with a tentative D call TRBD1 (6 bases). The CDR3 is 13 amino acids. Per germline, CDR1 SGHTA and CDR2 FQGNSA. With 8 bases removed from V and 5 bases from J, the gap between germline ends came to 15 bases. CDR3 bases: TGTGCCAGCCAGCAGGGGCGCCAGTATGGCTACACCTTC. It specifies CASQQGRQYGYTF.

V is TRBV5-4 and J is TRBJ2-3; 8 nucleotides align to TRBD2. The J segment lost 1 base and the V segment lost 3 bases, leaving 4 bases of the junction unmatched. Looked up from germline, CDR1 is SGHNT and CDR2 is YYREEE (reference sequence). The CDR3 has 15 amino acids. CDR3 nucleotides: TGTGCCAGCAGCTCCGCGACTAGCGGCACAGATACGCAGTATTTT. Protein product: CASSSATSGTDTQYF.

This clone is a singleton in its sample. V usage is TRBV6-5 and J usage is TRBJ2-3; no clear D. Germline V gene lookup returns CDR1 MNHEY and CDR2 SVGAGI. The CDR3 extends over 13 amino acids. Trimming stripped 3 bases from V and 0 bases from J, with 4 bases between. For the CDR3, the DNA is TGTGCCAGCAGTTATACTAGCACAGATACGCAGTATTTT. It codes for CASSYTSTDTQYF.

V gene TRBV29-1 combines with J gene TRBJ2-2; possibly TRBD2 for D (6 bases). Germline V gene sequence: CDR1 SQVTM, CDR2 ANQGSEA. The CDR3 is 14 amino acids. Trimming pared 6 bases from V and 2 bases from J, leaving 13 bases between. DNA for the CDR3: TGCAGCGTCCTGGGGGGTCGAAACACCGGGGAGCTGTTTTTT. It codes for CSVLGGRNTGELFF.

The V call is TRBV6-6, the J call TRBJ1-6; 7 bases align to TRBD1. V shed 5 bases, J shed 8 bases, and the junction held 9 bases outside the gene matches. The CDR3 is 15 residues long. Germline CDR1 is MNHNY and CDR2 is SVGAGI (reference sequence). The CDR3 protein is CASSGNRGEDSPLHF. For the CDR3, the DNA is TGTGCCAGCAGTGGGAACAGGGGAGAAGATTCACCCCTCCACTTT.

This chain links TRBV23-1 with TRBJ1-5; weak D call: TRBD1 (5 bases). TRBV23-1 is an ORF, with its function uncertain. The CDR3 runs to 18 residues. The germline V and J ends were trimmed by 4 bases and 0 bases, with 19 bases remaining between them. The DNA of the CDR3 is TGCGCCAGCAGTCTATCAAGCAGACAAGGGGCTAGCAATCAGCCCCAGCATTTT. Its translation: CASSLSSRQGASNQPQHF.

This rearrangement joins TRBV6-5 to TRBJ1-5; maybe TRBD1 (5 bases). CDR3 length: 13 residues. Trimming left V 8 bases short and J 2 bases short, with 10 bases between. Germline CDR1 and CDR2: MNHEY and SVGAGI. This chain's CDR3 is CASWRGGNQPQHF. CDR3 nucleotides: TGTGCCAGCTGGAGGGGTGGCAATCAGCCCCAGCATTTT.

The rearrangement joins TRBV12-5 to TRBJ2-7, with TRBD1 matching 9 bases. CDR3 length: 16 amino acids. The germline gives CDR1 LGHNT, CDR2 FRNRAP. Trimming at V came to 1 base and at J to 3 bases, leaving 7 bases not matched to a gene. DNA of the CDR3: TGTGCTAGTGGTTTGGCTCCCAGGACAGGGGACTACGAGCAGTACTTC. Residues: CASGLAPRTGDYEQYF.

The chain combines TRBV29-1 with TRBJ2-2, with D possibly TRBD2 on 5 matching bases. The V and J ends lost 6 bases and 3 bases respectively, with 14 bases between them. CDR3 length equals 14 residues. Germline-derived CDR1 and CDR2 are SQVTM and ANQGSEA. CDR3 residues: CSVAAGRDTGELFF. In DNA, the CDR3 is TGCAGCGTGGCCGCGGGTAGGGACACCGGGGAGCTGTTTTTT.

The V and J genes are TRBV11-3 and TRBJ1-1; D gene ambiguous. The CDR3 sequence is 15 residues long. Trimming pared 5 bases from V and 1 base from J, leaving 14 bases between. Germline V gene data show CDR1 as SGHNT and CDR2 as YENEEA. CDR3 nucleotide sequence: TGTGCCAGCAGCCACGGCGGGTGGCGGAACACTGAAGCTTTCTTT. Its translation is CASSHGGWRNTEAFF.

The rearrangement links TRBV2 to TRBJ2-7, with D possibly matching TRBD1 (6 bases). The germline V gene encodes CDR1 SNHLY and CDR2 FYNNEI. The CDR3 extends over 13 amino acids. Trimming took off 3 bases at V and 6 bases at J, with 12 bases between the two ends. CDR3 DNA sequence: TGTGCCAGCAGTGACAGGGGTTCCCTCGAGCAGTACTTC. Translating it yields CASSDRGSLEQYF.

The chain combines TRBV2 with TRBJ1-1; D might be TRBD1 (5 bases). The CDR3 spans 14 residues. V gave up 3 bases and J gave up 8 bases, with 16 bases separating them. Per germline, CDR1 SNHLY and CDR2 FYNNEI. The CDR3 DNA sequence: TGTGCCAGCAGTGATCGGCGGGACGGAGTCGAAGCTTTCTTT. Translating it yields CASSDRRDGVEAFF.

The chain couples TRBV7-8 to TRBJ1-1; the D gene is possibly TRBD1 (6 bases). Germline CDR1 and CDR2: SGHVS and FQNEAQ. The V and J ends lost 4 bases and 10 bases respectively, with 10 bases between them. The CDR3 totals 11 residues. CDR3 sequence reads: CASSWGQLAFF. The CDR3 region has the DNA TGTGCCAGCAGCTGGGGACAATTAGCTTTCTTT.